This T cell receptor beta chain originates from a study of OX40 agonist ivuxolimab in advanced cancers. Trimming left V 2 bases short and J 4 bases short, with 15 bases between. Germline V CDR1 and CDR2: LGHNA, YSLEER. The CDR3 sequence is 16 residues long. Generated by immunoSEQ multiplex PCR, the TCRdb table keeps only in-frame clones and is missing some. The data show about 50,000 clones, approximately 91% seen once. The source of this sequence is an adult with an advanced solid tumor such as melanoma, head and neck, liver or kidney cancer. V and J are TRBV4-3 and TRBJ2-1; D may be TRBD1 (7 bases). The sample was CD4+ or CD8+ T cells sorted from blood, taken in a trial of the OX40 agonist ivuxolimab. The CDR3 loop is CASSQRQGGAYNEQFF. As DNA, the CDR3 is TGCGCCAGCAGCCAAAGGCAGGGGGGAGCTTACAATGAGCAGTTCTTC.